This T cell receptor beta chain was identified in a study of cytomegalovirus exposure and HLA in healthy donors. Study-level findings and limits: Cytomegalovirus status was reportedly diagnosed by the classifier with high specificity and sensitivity.

This clone has only a few counts. Its specificity is unknown. PCR employed 60 Vbeta and 13 Jbeta primers. TCRdb keeps only in-frame clones here, not all; method: immunoSEQ multiplex PCR. Of about 36,000 clones in the sample, nearly 70% are singletons; the top ten hold approximately 7%. The CDR3 contains 12 residues. Trimming removed 6 bases at V and 8 bases at J, with 11 bases between. Germline lookup yields CDR1 MDHEN and CDR2 SYDVKM. The V gene is TRBV28, the J gene TRBJ1-3; D perhaps matches TRBD1 (5 bases). The sequence was collected from a man aged 30-40 years in good health and CMV-seronegative. Sample: PBMCs. This CDR3 reads CASRAREDTIYF. In nucleotides, the CDR3 is TGTGCCAGCAGGGCCAGGGAAGACACCATATATTTT.